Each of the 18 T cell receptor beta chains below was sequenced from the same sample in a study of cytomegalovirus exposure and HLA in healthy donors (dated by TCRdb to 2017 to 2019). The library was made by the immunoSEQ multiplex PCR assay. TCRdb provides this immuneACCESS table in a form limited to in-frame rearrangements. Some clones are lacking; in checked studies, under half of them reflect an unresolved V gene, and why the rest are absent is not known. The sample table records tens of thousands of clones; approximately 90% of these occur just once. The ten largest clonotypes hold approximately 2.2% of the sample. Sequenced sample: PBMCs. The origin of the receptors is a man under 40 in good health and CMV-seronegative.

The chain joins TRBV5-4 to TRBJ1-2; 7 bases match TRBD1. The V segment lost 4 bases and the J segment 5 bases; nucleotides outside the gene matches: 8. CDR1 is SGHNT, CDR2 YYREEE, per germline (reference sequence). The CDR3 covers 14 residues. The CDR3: CASSTDRVGYGYTF. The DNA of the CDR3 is TGTGCCAGCAGCACCGACAGGGTTGGTTATGGCTACACCTTC.

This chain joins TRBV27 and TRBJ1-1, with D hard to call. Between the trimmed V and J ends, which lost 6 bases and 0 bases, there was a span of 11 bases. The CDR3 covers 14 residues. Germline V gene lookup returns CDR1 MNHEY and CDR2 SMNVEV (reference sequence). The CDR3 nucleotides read TGTGCCAGCAGATTAGCCAGGATGAACACTGAAGCTTTCTTT. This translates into CASRLARMNTEAFF.

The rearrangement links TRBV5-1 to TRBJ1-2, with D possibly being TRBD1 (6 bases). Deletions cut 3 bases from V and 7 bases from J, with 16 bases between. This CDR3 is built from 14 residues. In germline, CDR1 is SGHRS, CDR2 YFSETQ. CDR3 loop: CASSSGTPMSGYTF. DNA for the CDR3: TGCGCCAGCAGCTCCGGGACACCGATGTCTGGCTACACCTTC.

The CDR3: CALASSSYNEQFF. Here the CDR3 DNA reads TGTGCCTTAGCGAGTAGCTCCTACAATGAGCAGTTCTTC. The chain carries TRBV30 and TRBJ2-1; D is perhaps TRBD2 (5 bases). The V gene's germline CDR1 is GTSNPN and CDR2 SVGIG (reference sequence). The CDR3 sequence is 13 residues long. V was pared by 7 bases and J by 0 bases, with 10 bases between.

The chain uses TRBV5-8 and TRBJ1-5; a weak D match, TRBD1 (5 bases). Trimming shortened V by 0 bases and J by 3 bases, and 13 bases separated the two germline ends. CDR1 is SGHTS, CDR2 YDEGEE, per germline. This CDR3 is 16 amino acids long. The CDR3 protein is CASSLGQGGNNQPQHF. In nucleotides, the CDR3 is TGTGCCAGCAGCTTGGGCCAGGGAGGGAACAATCAGCCCCAGCATTTT.

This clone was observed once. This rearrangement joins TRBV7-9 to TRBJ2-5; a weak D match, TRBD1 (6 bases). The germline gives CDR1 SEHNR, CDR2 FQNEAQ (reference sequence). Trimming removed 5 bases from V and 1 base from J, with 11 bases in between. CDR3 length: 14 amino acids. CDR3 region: CASSLRQVQETQYF. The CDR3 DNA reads TGTGCCAGCAGCCTACGACAGGTCCAAGAGACCCAGTACTTC. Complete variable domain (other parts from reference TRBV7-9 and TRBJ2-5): DTGVSQNPRHKITKRGQNVTFRCDPISEHNRLYWYRQTLGQGPEFLTYFQNEAQLEKSRLLSDRFSAERPKGSFSTLEIQRTEQGDSAMYLCASSLRQVQETQYFGPGTRLLVL.

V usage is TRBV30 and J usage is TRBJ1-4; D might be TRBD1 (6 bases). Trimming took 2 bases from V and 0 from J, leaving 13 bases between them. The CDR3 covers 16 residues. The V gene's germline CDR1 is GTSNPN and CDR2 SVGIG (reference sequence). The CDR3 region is CAWSLGQTSTNEKLFF. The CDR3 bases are TGTGCCTGGAGTCTTGGACAGACCTCAACTAATGAAAAACTGTTTTTT.

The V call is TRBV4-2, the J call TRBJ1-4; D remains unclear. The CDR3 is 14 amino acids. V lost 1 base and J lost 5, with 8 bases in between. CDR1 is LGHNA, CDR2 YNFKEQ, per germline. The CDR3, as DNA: TGTGCCAGCAGCCAAGGGTCCCGGAATGAAAAACTGTTTTTT. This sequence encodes CASSQGSRNEKLFF.

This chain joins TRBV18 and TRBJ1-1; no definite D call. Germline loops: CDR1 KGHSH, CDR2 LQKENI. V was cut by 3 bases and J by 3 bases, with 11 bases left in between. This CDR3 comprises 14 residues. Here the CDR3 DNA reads TGTGCCAGCTCACCTGAGTTTCGGGACACTGAAGCTTTCTTT. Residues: CASSPEFRDTEAFF.

CDR3 nucleotide sequence: TGTGCCAGCAGCCTTACCCTACTCGAGAATAATTCACCCCTCCACTTT. The encoded protein is CASSLTLLENNSPLHF. The chain has TRBV5-6 and TRBJ1-6; D gene uncertain. The CDR3 has 16 amino acids. V was shortened by 4 bases and J by 5 bases, with 16 bases between the two germline ends. Germline values: CDR1 SGHDT, CDR2 YYEEEE. Supplemented by reference TRBV5-6 and TRBJ1-6, the full variable domain reads DAGVTQSPTHLIKTRGQQVTLRCSPKSGHDTVSWYQQALGQGPQFIFQYYEEEERQRGNFPDRFSGHQFPNYSSELNVNALLLGDSALYLCASSLTLLENNSPLHFGNGTRLTVT.

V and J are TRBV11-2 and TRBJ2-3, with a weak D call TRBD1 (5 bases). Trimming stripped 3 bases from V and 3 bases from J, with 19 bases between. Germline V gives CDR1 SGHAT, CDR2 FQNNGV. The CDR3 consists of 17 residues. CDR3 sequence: CASSFPPGAQRTDTQYF. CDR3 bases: TGTGCCAGCAGCTTCCCGCCTGGGGCCCAAAGGACAGATACGCAGTATTTT.

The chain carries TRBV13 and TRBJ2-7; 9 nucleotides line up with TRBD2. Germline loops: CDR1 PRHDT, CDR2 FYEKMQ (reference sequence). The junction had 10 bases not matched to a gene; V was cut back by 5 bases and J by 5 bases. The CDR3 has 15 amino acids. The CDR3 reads CASSVLAGPKDEQYF. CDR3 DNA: TGTGCCAGCAGCGTTCTAGCGGGGCCTAAAGACGAGCAGTACTTC.

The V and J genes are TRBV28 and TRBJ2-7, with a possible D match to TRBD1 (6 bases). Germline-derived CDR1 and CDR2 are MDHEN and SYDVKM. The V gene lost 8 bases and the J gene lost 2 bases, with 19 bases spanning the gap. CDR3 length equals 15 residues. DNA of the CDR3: TGTGCCAGCGGAAAAACAGGGCCGGGACCCTACGAGCAGTACTTC. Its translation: CASGKTGPGPYEQYF.

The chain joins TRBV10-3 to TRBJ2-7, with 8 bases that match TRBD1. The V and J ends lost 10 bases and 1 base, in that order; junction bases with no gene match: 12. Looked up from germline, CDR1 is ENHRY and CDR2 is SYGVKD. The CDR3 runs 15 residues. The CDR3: CATKDRGVSSYEQYF. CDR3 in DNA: TGTGCCACCAAAGACAGGGGTGTAAGTTCCTACGAGCAGTACTTC.

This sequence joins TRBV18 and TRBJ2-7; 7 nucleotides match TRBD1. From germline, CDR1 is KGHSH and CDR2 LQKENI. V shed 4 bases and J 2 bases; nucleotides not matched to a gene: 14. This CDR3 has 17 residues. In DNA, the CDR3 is TGTGCCAGCTCACAGAATTTCCTGACAGGGAAACCCTACGAGCAGTACTTC. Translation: CASSQNFLTGKPYEQYF.

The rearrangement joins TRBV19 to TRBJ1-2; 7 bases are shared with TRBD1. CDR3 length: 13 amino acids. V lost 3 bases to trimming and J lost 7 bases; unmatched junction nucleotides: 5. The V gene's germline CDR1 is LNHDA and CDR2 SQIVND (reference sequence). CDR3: CASSMGQTVGYTF. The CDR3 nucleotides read TGTGCCAGTAGTATGGGACAGACGGTTGGCTACACCTTC.

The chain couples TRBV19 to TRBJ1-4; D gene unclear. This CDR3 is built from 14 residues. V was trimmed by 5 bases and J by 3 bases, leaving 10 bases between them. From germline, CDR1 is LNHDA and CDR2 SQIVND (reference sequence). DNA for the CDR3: TGTGCCAGTAGTCCTACAGCCGCTAATGAAAAACTGTTTTTT. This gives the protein CASSPTAANEKLFF.

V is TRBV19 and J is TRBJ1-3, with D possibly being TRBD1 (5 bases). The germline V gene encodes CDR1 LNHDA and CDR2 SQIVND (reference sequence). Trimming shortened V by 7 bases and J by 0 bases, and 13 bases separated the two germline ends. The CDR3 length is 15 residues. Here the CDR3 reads CASTAGLSSGNTIYF. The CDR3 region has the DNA TGTGCCAGTACGGCGGGACTGTCCTCTGGAAACACCATATATTTT.